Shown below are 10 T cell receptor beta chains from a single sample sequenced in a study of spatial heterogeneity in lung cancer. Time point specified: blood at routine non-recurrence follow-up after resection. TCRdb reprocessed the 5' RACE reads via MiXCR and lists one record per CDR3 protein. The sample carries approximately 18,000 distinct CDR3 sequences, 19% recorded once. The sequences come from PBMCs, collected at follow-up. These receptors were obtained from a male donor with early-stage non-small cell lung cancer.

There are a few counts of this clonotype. The chain's CDR3 is CASSEFRSGNTIYF. The CDR3 DNA follows: TGTGCCAGCTCGGAGTTCCGCTCTGGAAACACCATATATTTT. V gene TRBV27 combines with J gene TRBJ1-3; D is ambiguous. V dropped 8 bases and J dropped 0 bases, with 11 bases sitting between them. Per germline, CDR1 MNHEY and CDR2 SMNVEV (reference sequence). The CDR3 covers 14 residues.

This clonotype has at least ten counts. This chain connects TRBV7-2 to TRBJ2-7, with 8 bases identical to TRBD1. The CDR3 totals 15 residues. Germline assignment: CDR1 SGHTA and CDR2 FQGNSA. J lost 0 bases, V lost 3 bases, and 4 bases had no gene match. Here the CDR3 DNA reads TGTGCCAGCAGCTTCACAGGGGGGAGCTCCTACGAGCAGTACTTC. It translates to CASSFTGGSSYEQYF.

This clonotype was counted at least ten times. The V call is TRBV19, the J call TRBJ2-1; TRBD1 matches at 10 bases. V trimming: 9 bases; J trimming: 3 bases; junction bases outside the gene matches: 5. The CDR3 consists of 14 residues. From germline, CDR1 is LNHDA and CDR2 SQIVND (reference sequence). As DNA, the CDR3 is TGTGCCAGCAGTCGGACAGGGGGCTACAATGAGCAGTTCTTC. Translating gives CASSRTGGYNEQFF.

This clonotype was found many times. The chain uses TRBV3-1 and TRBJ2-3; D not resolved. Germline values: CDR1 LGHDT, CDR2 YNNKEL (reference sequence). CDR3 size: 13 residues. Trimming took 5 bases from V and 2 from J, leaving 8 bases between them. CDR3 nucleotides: TGTGCCAGCAGCTTACTTAACACAGATACGCAGTATTTT. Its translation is CASSLLNTDTQYF.

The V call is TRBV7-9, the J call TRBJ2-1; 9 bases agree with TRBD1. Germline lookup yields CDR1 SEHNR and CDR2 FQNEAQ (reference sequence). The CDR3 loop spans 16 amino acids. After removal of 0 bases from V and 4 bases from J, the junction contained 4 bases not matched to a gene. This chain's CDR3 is CASSLATGTGYNEQFF. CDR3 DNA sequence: TGTGCCAGCAGCTTAGCTACCGGGACAGGGTACAATGAGCAGTTCTTC.

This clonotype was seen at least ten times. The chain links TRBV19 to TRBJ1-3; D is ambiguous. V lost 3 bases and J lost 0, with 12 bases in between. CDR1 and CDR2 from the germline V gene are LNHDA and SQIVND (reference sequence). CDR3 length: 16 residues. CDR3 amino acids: CASSMQSGDSGNTIYF. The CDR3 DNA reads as TGTGCCAGTAGTATGCAATCAGGTGACTCTGGAAACACCATATATTTT.

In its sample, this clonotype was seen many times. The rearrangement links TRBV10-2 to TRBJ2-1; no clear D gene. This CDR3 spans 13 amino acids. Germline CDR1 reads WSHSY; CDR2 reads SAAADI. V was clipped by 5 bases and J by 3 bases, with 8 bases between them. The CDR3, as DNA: TGCGCCAGCAGTCCCACTGGCTACAATGAGCAGTTCTTC. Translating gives CASSPTGYNEQFF.

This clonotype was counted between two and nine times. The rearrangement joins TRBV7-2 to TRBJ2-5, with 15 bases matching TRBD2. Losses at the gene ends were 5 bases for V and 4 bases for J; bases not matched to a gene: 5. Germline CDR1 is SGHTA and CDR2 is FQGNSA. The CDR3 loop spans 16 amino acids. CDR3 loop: CASSQGLAGGGETQYF. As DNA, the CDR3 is TGTGCCAGCAGCCAGGGACTAGCGGGGGGTGGAGAGACCCAGTACTTC.

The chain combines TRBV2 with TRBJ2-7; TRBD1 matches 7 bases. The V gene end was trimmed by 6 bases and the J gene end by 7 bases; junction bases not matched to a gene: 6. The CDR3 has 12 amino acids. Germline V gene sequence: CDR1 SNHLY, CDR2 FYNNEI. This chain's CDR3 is CASRTTGVEQYF. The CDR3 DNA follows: TGTGCCAGCAGAACCACAGGGGTAGAGCAGTACTTC.

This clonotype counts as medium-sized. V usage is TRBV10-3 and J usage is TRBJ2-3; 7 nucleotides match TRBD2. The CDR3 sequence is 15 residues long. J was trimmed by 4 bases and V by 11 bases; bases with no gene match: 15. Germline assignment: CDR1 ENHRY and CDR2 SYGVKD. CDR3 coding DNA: TGTGCCCTTAAAGGGGAGGGGTCGCCCGCAGATACGCAGTATTTT. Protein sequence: CALKGEGSPADTQYF.